These T cell receptor beta chains were read from a single sample in a study of cytomegalovirus exposure and HLA in healthy donors. The table came from immunoSEQ multiplex PCR; TCRdb's copy has only in-frame clones and leaves some out. The table lists some 140,000 clones, around four fifths of them singletons. The specimen was PBMCs. All receptors derive from a man aged 25 to 40 in good health. CDR3s include the opening cysteine and the closing phenylalanine or tryptophan. D genes are given only for firm matches. Some rows mark clone size as missing; the rest say once, few, many or name a class of expanded clone.

D,V,J,size,DNA,CDR3
TRBD2,TRBV28,TRBJ2-3,.,TGTGCCAGCAGTTTAGTCGGCGGGAGGGCCTTGAATACGCAGTATTTT,CASSLVGGRALNTQYF
.,TRBV4-1,TRBJ1-5,.,TGCGCCAGCAGCCAAGTTGGAGGTAATCAGCCCCAGCATTTT,CASSQVGGNQPQHF
.,TRBV12-2,TRBJ1-4,.,TGTGCAAGTCGCCTCTACCACGGCACAGGGGGAGGTGAAAAACTGTTTTTT,CASRLYHGTGGGEKLFF
TRBD2,TRBV6-4,TRBJ2-1,medium-sized,TGTGCCAGCAGTATTAGCGGGAGCAACCCCAATGAGCAGTTCTTC,CASSISGSNPNEQFF
TRBD1,TRBV28,TRBJ1-2,once,TGTGCCAGCTTCGATGTGGGGGGACAGAACTATGGCTACACCTTC,CASFDVGGQNYGYTF
TRBD2,TRBV4-2,TRBJ2-7,few,TGTGCCAGTGCCCCGGGGACTACCTCCTACGAGCAGTACTTC,CASAPGTTSYEQYF
.,TRBV15,TRBJ1-1,.,TGTGCCACCAGCCCTCACAGCGGGTTAAACACTGAAGCTTTCTTT,CATSPHSGLNTEAFF
TRBD1,TRBV2,TRBJ1-1,few,TGTGCCAGCAGTGAAGAAGCCGGGACAGGGGTAAGGGGAACTGAAGCTTTCTTT,CASSEEAGTGVRGTEAFF
TRBD1,TRBV27,TRBJ1-2,.,TGTGCCAGCAGTGCCGCCGGGACAGGAAACTATGGCTACACCTTC,CASSAAGTGNYGYTF
TRBD2,TRBV6-5,TRBJ2-3,.,TGTGCCAGCAGTTTAAGTTCTAGCGGGGGTACAGATACGCAGTATTTT,CASSLSSSGGTDTQYF
TRBD2,TRBV9,TRBJ2-3,.,TGTGCCAGCAGCTCTCCGCGACGACTAGCGGGAGGGCGGAGCACAGATACGCAGTATTTT,CASSSPRRLAGGRSTDTQYF
TRBD2,TRBV6-5,TRBJ2-3,.,TGTGCCAGCAGTTATGGAGCGGGAGCCACAGATACGCAGTATTTT,CASSYGAGATDTQYF
TRBD2,TRBV27,TRBJ2-7,once,TGTGCCAGCAGTTTAACCGGGACTAGCGGTTACGAGCAGTACTTC,CASSLTGTSGYEQYF
TRBD2,TRBV28,TRBJ2-7,.,TGTGCCAGCGCCTCGGGGGGGACCCGATCCTACGAGCAGTACTTC,CASASGGTRSYEQYF
.,TRBV25-1,TRBJ2-5,.,TGTGCCAGCAGTGATAGAAGCGCGCCCGAAGAGACCCAGTACTTC,CASSDRSAPEETQYF
TRBD1,TRBV19,TRBJ1-2,few,TGTGCCAGTAGTCCCATCAGACAGGGGGGACACTATGGCTACACCTTC,CASSPIRQGGHYGYTF
TRBD2,TRBV7-3,TRBJ2-1,few,TGTGCCAGCAGCTCCCTAGCGGGGGGAGCGGGGGAGCAGTTCTTC,CASSSLAGGAGEQFF
.,TRBV6-5,TRBJ2-7,once,TGTGCCAGCAGTTACTCGATTTGGCTAGTCAACGAGAAGCAGTACTTC,CASSYSIWLVNEKQYF
.,TRBV30,TRBJ1-2,once,TGTGCCTGGAGTGACAGCTATGGCTACACCTTC,CAWSDSYGYTF
.,TRBV29-1,TRBJ2-7,.,TGCAGCGTTTGGGGGGGGGCAGTCAACTACGAGCAGTACTTC,CSVWGGAVNYEQYF
TRBD1,TRBV7-9,TRBJ2-2,.,TGTGCCACTACAGGGGTGAACACCGGGGAGCTGTTTTTT,CATTGVNTGELFF
TRBD1,TRBV7-9,TRBJ1-3,.,TGTGCCAGCAGCACAGGACAGGACAACTCTGGAAACACCATATATTTT,CASSTGQDNSGNTIYF
.,TRBV5-8,TRBJ2-2,.,TGTGCCAGCAGCCCCATACGGGGCGGGGAGCTGTTTTTT,CASSPIRGGELFF
TRBD2,TRBV7-9,TRBJ2-3,once,TGTGCCAGCAGCGCACGACTAGCTAGCACAGATACGCAGTATTTT,CASSARLASTDTQYF
.,TRBV18,TRBJ1-5,few,TGTGCCAGCTCACCGGGGCCACCCCTAAGCAATCAGCCCCAGCATTTT,CASSPGPPLSNQPQHF
.,TRBV27,TRBJ2-3,.,TGTGCCAGCAGTTCCCTGACGGGATTCGCTTCTCGCACAGATACGCAGTATTTT,CASSSLTGFASRTDTQYF
TRBD1,TRBV4-3,TRBJ1-2,.,TGCGCCAGCAGCCAAGACCCCCGACAGGGGTTCACGGGGGGCTACACCTTC,CASSQDPRQGFTGGYTF
.,TRBV19,TRBJ2-1,.,TGTGCCAGTAGTCCTCTGACAGGTGTGATCGATGAGCAGTTCTTC,CASSPLTGVIDEQFF
.,TRBV30,TRBJ1-3,.,TGTGCCTGGAACCAGGGATTTGGAAACACCATATATTTT,CAWNQGFGNTIYF
TRBD1,TRBV6-5,TRBJ2-7,.,TGTGCCAGCAGTCCGGACAGGGGCTTGGGCGAGCAGTACTTC,CASSPDRGLGEQYF
.,TRBV4-1,TRBJ1-1,.,TGCGCCAGCAGCCAAGAGAGGAAGCTGGACACTGAAGCCTTCTTT,CASSQERKLDTEAFF
TRBD1,TRBV7-9,TRBJ2-3,.,TGTGCCAGCAGCCCGGACCGGACAGGGGGCACAGATACGCAGTATTTT,CASSPDRTGGTDTQYF
.,TRBV7-9,TRBJ1-2,.,TGTGCCAGCAGCTTAGTCGGGAACGCTAACTATGGCTACACCTTC,CASSLVGNANYGYTF
.,TRBV28,TRBJ2-5,.,TGTGCCAGCAGAACGACACCTCAAGAGACCCAGTACTTC,CASRTTPQETQYF
TRBD1,TRBV30,TRBJ2-5,.,TGTGCCTGGGGGGGACAGGGGAGGGAGACCCAGTACTTC,CAWGGQGRETQYF
.,TRBV6-4,TRBJ2-3,.,TGTGCCAGCAGTGAGGGTGACACGGATACGCAGTATTTT,CASSEGDTDTQYF
.,TRBV9,TRBJ2-5,.,TGTGCCAGCAGCGTAGCGAGCGTTGGGGAGACCCAGTACTTC,CASSVASVGETQYF
TRBD2,TRBV11-2,TRBJ2-7,.,TGTGCCAGCAGGGCGGGAGGCTCCTACGAGCAGTACTTC,CASRAGGSYEQYF
.,TRBV7-2,TRBJ2-7,.,TGTGCCAGCAGCCTTAGCCTCGCGGTGAACGGCGAGCAGTACTTC,CASSLSLAVNGEQYF
.,TRBV29-1,TRBJ2-7,.,TGCAGCGTCGAAGGGGCGGGCTACGAGCAGTACTTC,CSVEGAGYEQYF
TRBD2,TRBV7-9,TRBJ2-3,once,TGTGCCAGCAGCCTTAGGCCTCGGACGGGAGGGGCAGATACGCAGTATTTT,CASSLRPRTGGADTQYF